This entry lists 12 T cell receptor beta chains sequenced from one sample in a study of blood T cell repertoires in COVID-19. Repertoires were generated with immunoSEQ multiplex PCR, while TCRdb's copy carries only in-frame clones and drops some. The sample includes more than 300,000 clones, roughly 92% of them seen just once. Sample: PBMCs or T cells enriched from blood (not recorded which). The source is a woman aged 40 to 55 who had been exposed to COVID-19.

This CDR3 reads CASSPLSSKGERSGYTF. In DNA form, the CDR3 reads TGTGCCAGCTCACCCCTATCCTCAAAAGGGGAACGTAGTGGCTACACCTTC. The chain is built from TRBV18 and TRBJ1-2; tentatively, D is TRBD1 (5 bases). Trimming stripped 3 bases from V and 7 bases from J, with 24 bases between. The CDR3 length is 17 residues. CDR1 and CDR2 (germline): KGHSH, LQKENI.

This chain connects TRBV11-3 to TRBJ1-1, with TRBD1 as a possible D gene (5 bases). This CDR3 is built from 14 residues. V was clipped by 5 bases and J by 1 base, with 11 bases between them. Germline V gene lookup returns CDR1 SGHNT and CDR2 YENEEA. The CDR3 DNA is TGTGCCAGCAGCCCCGGGGGTCCGAACACTGAAGCTTTCTTT. Translating gives CASSPGGPNTEAFF.

V gene TRBV19 combines with J gene TRBJ1-4; D is perhaps TRBD1 (5 bases). Germline V gene data show CDR1 as LNHDA and CDR2 as SQIVND (reference sequence). V was pared by 8 bases and J by 6 bases, with 16 bases between. CDR3 size: 14 residues. The CDR3 bases are TGTGCCAGTGGGCGACCCGGAGGGGATGAAAAACTGTTTTTT. Amino acid sequence: CASGRPGGDEKLFF.

The chain combines TRBV29-1 with TRBJ2-3; no definite D call. Trimming removed 1 base from V and 0 bases from J, with 8 bases in between. This CDR3 has 14 amino acids. In germline, CDR1 is SQVTM, CDR2 ANQGSEA. The CDR3 spells CSVEGGTSTDTQYF. The CDR3 coding sequence is TGCAGCGTTGAAGGAGGCACCAGCACAGATACGCAGTATTTT.

In its sample, this clone was seen once. V and J are TRBV19 and TRBJ2-2; D might be TRBD1 (6 bases). CDR3 length: 15 residues. The V gene's germline CDR1 is LNHDA and CDR2 SQIVND (reference sequence). Trimming pared 1 base from V and 6 bases from J, leaving 12 bases between. The CDR3 reads CASSIALPGAGELFF. The CDR3 bases are TGTGCCAGTAGTATAGCCCTACCAGGGGCCGGGGAGCTGTTTTTT.

This chain links TRBV7-8 with TRBJ1-3; D is uncertain. The length of the CDR3 is 16 residues. Germline V gene lookup returns CDR1 SGHVS and CDR2 FQNEAQ. The ends were cut back, 4 bases at V and 1 base at J, with 14 bases in the middle. The CDR3 loop is CASSSSWRESGNTIYF. The CDR3 DNA follows: TGTGCCAGCAGCTCGAGTTGGCGGGAATCTGGAAACACCATATATTTT.

The genes are TRBV3-1 (or the pseudogene TRBV3-2) and TRBJ2-1, with D unclear. The CDR3 length is 19 residues. V dropped 4 bases and J dropped 0 bases, with 22 bases sitting between them. From germline, CDR1 is LGHDT and CDR2 YNNKEL (reference sequence). DNA for the CDR3: TGTGCCAGCAGCCCCCCGTCGTTGTGGCGGTTCTGCTCCTACAATGAGCAGTTCTTC. Its protein product is CASSPPSLWRFCSYNEQFF.

The rearrangement joins TRBV7-2 to TRBJ2-1, with TRBD2 matching 9 bases. Losses at the gene ends were 3 bases for V and 11 bases for J; bases not matched to a gene: 8. Per the germline V gene, CDR1 is SGHTA and CDR2 is FQGNSA. The CDR3 runs 14 residues. The CDR3 DNA reads as TGTGCCAGCAGCTTGGGGCTAGCGGGGTCTAAGCAGTTCTTC. Translated: CASSLGLAGSKQFF.

The V call is TRBV29-1, the J call TRBJ2-3; TRBD2 matches at 13 bases. In germline, CDR1 is SQVTM, CDR2 ANQGSEA. The length of the CDR3 is 17 residues. Trimming cost V 4 bases and J 3 bases; bases outside gene matches: 10. Here the CDR3 reads CSVGGGLAGVGTDTQYF. The CDR3 DNA is TGCAGCGTTGGGGGCGGACTAGCGGGAGTCGGGACAGATACGCAGTATTTT.

The CDR3, as DNA: TGTGCCAGCAGCCTAGGGGGAATCTCCTACGAGCAGTACTTC. Residues: CASSLGGISYEQYF. The rearrangement links TRBV14 to TRBJ2-7; D might be TRBD1 (6 bases). V gave up 4 bases and J gave up 0 bases, with 10 bases separating them. The germline CDR1 and CDR2 sequences are SGHDN and FVKESK. This CDR3 region has 14 residues.

The chain couples TRBV5-4 to TRBJ1-1, with TRBD1 matching 11 bases. J lost 3 bases, V lost 4 bases, and 8 bases had no gene match. Germline values: CDR1 SGHNT, CDR2 YYREEE (reference sequence). The CDR3 totals 16 residues. In DNA, the CDR3 is TGTGCCAGCAGCCGCGGACAGGGGGCGGTGTACACTGAAGCTTTCTTT. Amino acids: CASSRGQGAVYTEAFF.

The J gene is TRBJ1-3, the V gene TRBV5-5; D remains ambiguous. This CDR3 has 12 residues. V lost 3 bases to trimming and J lost 4 bases, with 5 bases between them. Looked up from germline, CDR1 is SGHKS and CDR2 is YYEKEE (reference sequence). The CDR3 loop is CASSSLGNTIYF. The CDR3 DNA is TGTGCCAGCAGCTCCCTCGGAAACACCATATATTTT.